The 3 T cell receptor beta chains listed next were all sequenced from one sample in a study of blood T cell repertoires in COVID-19. Clones were sequenced by immunoSEQ multiplex PCR, and TCRdb holds only the in-frame ones, with some missing. The data contain 230,000 or so clones, around 81% of them singletons. The sample comprised peripheral blood. The receptors come from a man in his fifties or sixties with active or convalescent COVID-19.

The V call is TRBV28, the J call TRBJ2-1, with 11 bases aligning to TRBD2. The germline gives CDR1 MDHEN, CDR2 SYDVKM. The CDR3 has 15 residues. V lost 4 bases, J lost 10 bases, and 9 bases stayed unmatched. The CDR3 loop reads CASSSYSGGAEEQFF. In DNA, the CDR3 is TGTGCCAGCAGTTCCTATAGCGGGGGGGCAGAGGAGCAGTTCTTC.

The genes are TRBV5-1 and TRBJ2-7; possible D gene TRBD2, 5 bases. The V end was cut by 6 bases, the J end by 5 bases, with 15 bases between. In germline, CDR1 is SGHRS, CDR2 YFSETQ. This CDR3 comprises 13 residues. CDR3 amino acids: CASTESGGHEQYF. CDR3 DNA sequence: TGCGCCAGCACCGAATCAGGAGGCCACGAGCAGTACTTC.

The chain links TRBV5-4 to TRBJ1-2, with a weak D call TRBD1 (5 bases). V lost 0 bases, J lost 8 bases, and 14 bases lay in between. The CDR3 runs to 14 residues. From germline, CDR1 is SGHNT and CDR2 YYREEE (reference sequence). As DNA, the CDR3 is TGTGCCAGCAGCTTGGAAGGGTTCCGGGGGGGCTACACCTTC. This encodes CASSLEGFRGGYTF.